What follows describes a single T cell receptor (beta chain). The data were taken from a study of blood T cell repertoires in COVID-19. The CDR3 extends over 17 amino acids. Trimming took 4 bases from V and 5 from J; bases not matched to a gene: 13. Germline loops: CDR1 LGHDT, CDR2 YNNKEL (reference sequence). Original processing methods: Researchers report that nucleated cell counts were estimated from reference gene primer amplification. Sequencing was performed with immunoSEQ multiplex PCR; in TCRdb, only in-frame clones are kept and a portion is missing. The DNA gave D and trimming, while V, J and clone size come from that table. The data show 270,000 or so clones, 85% seen once.

Sequenced input: peripheral blood. The chain uses TRBV3-1 (or the pseudogene TRBV3-2) and TRBJ2-1; the match to TRBD2 covers 8 bases. The origin of this receptor is a human donor in a cohort sampled during active COVID-19. The CDR3 loop reads CASSREGSGRRNNEQFF. The CDR3 DNA follows: TGTGCCAGCAGCCGGGAAGGAAGCGGGAGACGAAACAATGAGCAGTTCTTC.